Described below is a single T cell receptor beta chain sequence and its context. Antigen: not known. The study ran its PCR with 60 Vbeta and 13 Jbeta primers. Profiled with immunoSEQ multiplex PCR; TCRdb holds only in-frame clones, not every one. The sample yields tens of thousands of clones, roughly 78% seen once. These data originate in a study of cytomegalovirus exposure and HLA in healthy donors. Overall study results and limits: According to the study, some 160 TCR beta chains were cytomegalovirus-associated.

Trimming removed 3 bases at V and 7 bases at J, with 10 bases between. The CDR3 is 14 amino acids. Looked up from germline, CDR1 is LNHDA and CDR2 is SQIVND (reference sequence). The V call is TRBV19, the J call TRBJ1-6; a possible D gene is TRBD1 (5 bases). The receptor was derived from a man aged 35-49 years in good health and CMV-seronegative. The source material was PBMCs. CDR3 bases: TGTGCCAGTAGTATTACAGGAACAAATTCACCCCTCCACTTT. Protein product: CASSITGTNSPLHF. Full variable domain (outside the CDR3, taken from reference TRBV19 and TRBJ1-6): DGGITQSPKYLFRKEGQNVTLSCEQNLNHDAMYWYRQDPGQGLRLIYYSQIVNDFQKGDIAEGYSVSREKKESFPLTVTSAQKNPTAFYLCASSITGTNSPLHFGNGTRLTVT.